This T cell receptor beta chain derives from a study of T cells in Graves' hyperthyroidism and ophthalmopathy. Ophthalmopathy patients all had a Clinical Activity Score of at least 3, a NOSPECS grade of at least 4 and disease under 3 months old. This CDR3 is 16 amino acids long. CDR1 and CDR2 (germline): SNHLY, FYNNEI. The J segment lost 6 bases and the V segment lost 4 bases, leaving 11 bases of the junction unmatched. Amplification of TCR beta CDR3 regions was performed using RNA transcripts as template. HTBI primers were the set used in a first-round RT-PCR of the TCR CDR3. One entry per CDR3 protein results from TCRdb running MiXCR on the multiplex PCR reads. The sample comprises a few hundred thousand distinct CDR3 sequences, approximately 17% of which are singletons, and 40% rests with the top ten. This clonotype has at least ten counts.

This sequence joins TRBV2 and TRBJ2-1, with 8 bases fitting TRBD1. The source material was blood. This sequence was found in a man aged 18 to 30 with Graves' ophthalmopathy. The CDR3 bases are TGTGCCAGCAGTGGGGTGACAGGGGAGGATAGCAATGAGCAGTTCTTC. Translating gives CASSGVTGEDSNEQFF.